The 17 T cell receptor beta chains given below trace back to one sample, sequenced in a study of CD8+ T cells in alopecia areata. Treatment of the sample: oral pan-JAK inhibitor, 5-10 mg twice daily. Investigators isolated RNA and reverse transcribed it into cDNA to act as the sequencing template. Clones were read by immunoSEQ multiplex PCR, and TCRdb kept only the in-frame ones, dropping some. The top ten hold about 3.3% of the sample, which has 110,000 or so clones, approximately 51% seen once. Sequenced material: CD4+ T cells sorted from blood, taken at week 24, from a patient treated with tofacitinib. The receptors here all came from a human donor with alopecia areata.

This clone was found a few times. The chain recombines TRBV29-1 with TRBJ1-1; TRBD1 matches 8 bases. With 4 bases clipped from V and 5 bases from J, the junction kept 12 bases outside the gene matches. This CDR3 spans 15 amino acids. CDR1 is SQVTM and CDR2 is ANQGSEA in the germline V gene. In DNA form, the CDR3 reads TGCAGCGTTGGACTCAGGACAGGGTGGAAGACTGAAGCTTTCTTT. Amino acid sequence: CSVGLRTGWKTEAFF.

The chain links TRBV5-1 to TRBJ1-2; D is uncertain. This CDR3 comprises 12 residues. The germline CDR1 and CDR2 sequences are SGHRS and YFSETQ. Trimming cost V 4 bases and J 7 bases, with 11 bases left between them. CDR3 protein: CASSPYGLGYTF. The CDR3 DNA reads as TGCGCCAGCAGCCCCTACGGCCTTGGCTACACCTTC.

The rearrangement links TRBV7-2 to TRBJ2-1; 8 bases line up with TRBD1. CDR1 is SGHTA, CDR2 FQGNSA, per germline. V trimming: 2 bases; J trimming: 7 bases; junction bases outside the gene matches: 7. The length of the CDR3 is 15 residues. CDR3 protein: CASSLWTGSGNEQFF. CDR3 nucleotide sequence: TGTGCCAGCAGCTTATGGACAGGGTCCGGGAATGAGCAGTTCTTC.

V gene TRBV18 combines with J gene TRBJ2-5; a possible D gene is TRBD2 (5 bases). Germline CDR1 and CDR2: KGHSH and LQKENI. V gave up 6 bases and J gave up 3 bases, with 5 bases separating them. The length of the CDR3 is 11 residues. The CDR3 is CASSREETQYF. The CDR3 DNA reads as TGTGCCAGCTCGCGGGAAGAGACCCAGTACTTC.

The V call is TRBV7-2, the J call TRBJ2-3, with D uncertain. Per germline, CDR1 SGHTA and CDR2 FQGNSA. Deletions cut 4 bases from V and 6 bases from J, with 11 bases between. The CDR3 is 13 amino acids. CDR3 region: CASSYTEPDTQYF. The CDR3 DNA follows: TGTGCCAGCAGCTACACAGAACCGGATACGCAGTATTTT. The full variable domain, rest sourced from reference TRBV7-2 and TRBJ2-3, is GAGVSQSPSNKVTEKGKDVELRCDPISGHTALYWYRQSLGQGLEFLIYFQGNSAPDKSGLPSDRFSAERTGGSVSTLTIQRTQQEDSAVYLCASSYTEPDTQYFGPGTRLTVL.

In nucleotides, the CDR3 is TGTGCCTGGAGTGGGGTACAGGGGATTCAGCCCCAGCATTTT. Protein: CAWSGVQGIQPQHF. This chain joins TRBV30 and TRBJ1-5; 7 bases are shared with TRBD1. The CDR3 length is 14 residues. Germline CDR1 is GTSNPN and CDR2 is SVGIG (reference sequence). V shed 1 base, J shed 6 bases, and the junction held 6 bases outside the gene matches.

The chain uses TRBV5-4 and TRBJ2-2, with TRBD1 as a possible D gene (5 bases). Looked up from germline, CDR1 is SGHNT and CDR2 is YYREEE (reference sequence). The CDR3 has 16 amino acids. Trimming took 3 bases from V and 0 from J, leaving 12 bases between them. The CDR3 sequence is CASSYRRQSNTGELFF. The CDR3 DNA follows: TGTGCCAGCAGCTACCGTCGACAGTCGAACACCGGGGAGCTGTTTTTT.

The V and J genes are TRBV30 and TRBJ2-7; 9 bases fit TRBD1. Per the germline V gene, CDR1 is GTSNPN and CDR2 is SVGIG (reference sequence). The CDR3 covers 15 residues. The J segment lost 3 bases and the V segment lost 3 bases, leaving 9 bases of the junction unmatched. The CDR3 protein is CAWRPSGTGNYEQYF. The CDR3 bases are TGTGCCTGGAGACCCTCCGGGACAGGGAACTACGAGCAGTACTTC.

This clone was found a few times. The rearrangement joins TRBV7-2 to TRBJ2-3; no reliable D call. CDR3 length: 12 residues. Looked up from germline, CDR1 is SGHTA and CDR2 is FQGNSA. V dropped 1 base and J dropped 7 bases, with 6 bases sitting between them. In DNA form, the CDR3 reads TGTGCCAGCAGCTTAGAACCGCATACGCAGTATTTT. It specifies CASSLEPHTQYF.

This CDR3 reads CATTDYNEQFF. The CDR3 nucleotides read TGTGCCACCACAGATTACAATGAGCAGTTCTTC. The genes are TRBV6-6 and TRBJ2-1; D is uncertain. Germline values: CDR1 MNHNY, CDR2 SVGAGI (reference sequence). V shed 10 bases and J shed 4 bases, with 8 bases lying between them. This CDR3 contains 11 residues.

The chain joins TRBV6-6 to TRBJ1-5, with 7 bases matching TRBD1. The CDR3 covers 15 residues. V gave up 2 bases and J gave up 11 bases; unmatched junction bases: 12. From germline, CDR1 is MNHNY and CDR2 SVGAGI (reference sequence). The CDR3 nucleotides are TGTGCCAGCAGTTACCAGGGGGGACTCTCCCTGGCCCAGCATTTT. Amino acid sequence: CASSYQGGLSLAQHF.

CDR3 nucleotide sequence: TGTGCCAGGAACTCCGGGAGCCGATATGAGGCTTTCTTT. Protein: CARNSGSRYEAFF. The chain combines TRBV2 with TRBJ1-1; D call uncertain. Germline loops: CDR1 SNHLY, CDR2 FYNNEI. This CDR3 comprises 13 residues. The V gene lost 9 bases and the J gene lost 11 bases, with 22 bases spanning the gap.

This clone has a count of ten or more. This sequence joins TRBV25-1 and TRBJ2-7, with D perhaps TRBD1 (5 bases). Deletions cut 8 bases from V and 6 bases from J, with 14 bases between. The CDR3 is 12 residues long. Germline-derived CDR1 and CDR2 are MGHDK and SYGVNS. The CDR3 protein is CASSAGPGEQYF. Written as DNA, the CDR3 is TGTGCCAGCTCAGCAGGGCCTGGCGAGCAGTACTTC.

CDR3 in amino acids: CAWSSAGFGGYTF. The CDR3 nucleotides read TGTGCCTGGAGTTCGGCAGGCTTCGGTGGCTACACCTTC. The J gene is TRBJ1-2, the V gene TRBV30; no clear D. The germline V gene encodes CDR1 GTSNPN and CDR2 SVGIG (reference sequence). V dropped 2 bases and J dropped 7 bases, with 14 bases sitting between them. This CDR3 region has 13 residues.

This clone came up a few times. This chain connects TRBV6-1 to TRBJ2-2; the match to TRBD1 covers 7 bases. Trimming at V came to 3 bases and at J to 6 bases, leaving 1 base not matched to a gene. The CDR3 totals 13 residues. Germline V CDR1 and CDR2: MNHNS, SASEGT. The CDR3 loop reads CASSDQGAGELFF. DNA for the CDR3: TGTGCCAGCAGTGACCAGGGGGCCGGGGAGCTGTTTTTT.

This clone has just a few counts. This rearrangement joins TRBV4-1 to TRBJ1-1; D not certain. CDR1 is MGHRA, CDR2 YSYEKL, per germline. The CDR3 length is 15 residues. Deletions cut 3 bases from V and 1 base from J, with 12 bases between. CDR3 protein: CASSQWSYGNTEAFF. For the CDR3, the DNA is TGCGCCAGCAGCCAGTGGTCGTACGGGAACACTGAAGCTTTCTTT.

This clone was detected a few times. The gene calls are TRBV15 and TRBJ2-3, with TRBD2 matching over 13 bases. Germline V gene sequence: CDR1 LNHNV, CDR2 YYDKDF (reference sequence). There are 16 residues in the CDR3. The ends lost 3 bases at V and 4 bases at J; junction bases unmatched: 4. Here the CDR3 DNA reads TGTGCCACCAGCAGGAGGACTAGCGGGGGTGCAGATACGCAGTATTTT. It translates to CATSRRTSGGADTQYF.